These 17 T cell receptor beta chains came from one sample sequenced in a study of T cell changes during pregnancy in multiple sclerosis. Only in-frame clones appear in the TCRdb table, and some are missing; sequencing was by immunoSEQ multiplex PCR. The repertoire holds approximately 59,000 clones, with 90% to 95% as singletons. Sequenced material: CD4+ T cells from peripheral blood mononuclear cells, taken before pregnancy. These receptor sequences come from a female donor with multiple sclerosis, enrolled in a pregnancy study.

This chain links TRBV11-1 with TRBJ2-7, with TRBD2 matching 12 bases. The CDR3 totals 14 residues. CDR1 and CDR2 (germline): SGHAT, FQDESV (reference sequence). Germline trimming cut 4 bases from V and 2 bases from J; bases unmatched to any gene: 0. The CDR3 protein is CASSSSGRAYEQYF. The DNA for the CDR3 is TGTGCCAGCAGCTCTAGCGGGAGGGCCTACGAGCAGTACTTC.

The V gene is TRBV6-6, the J gene TRBJ2-7, with a tentative D call TRBD2 (5 bases). This CDR3 contains 15 residues. Germline V gene sequence: CDR1 MNHNY, CDR2 SVGAGI (reference sequence). The V gene lost 4 bases and the J gene lost 1 base, with 14 bases spanning the gap. CDR3 in DNA: TGTGCCAGCAGTTCCCTGAGGGAGTATTCCTACGAGCAGTACTTC. This codes for CASSSLREYSYEQYF.

The gene calls are TRBV11-2 and TRBJ2-2; no clear D. The germline gives CDR1 SGHAT, CDR2 FQNNGV. This CDR3 contains 15 residues. V lost 1 base, J lost 0 bases, and 6 bases lay in between. DNA for the CDR3: TGTGCCAGCAGCTTAGTACAGACGAACACCGGGGAGCTGTTTTTT. Its protein product is CASSLVQTNTGELFF.

The chain uses TRBV19 and TRBJ1-3; D is uncertain. CDR1 is LNHDA and CDR2 is SQIVND in the germline V gene (reference sequence). V gave up 7 bases and J gave up 0 bases, with 10 bases separating them. This CDR3 region has 14 residues. The CDR3 DNA reads as TGTGCCAGTACTTTCGACTACTCTGGAAACACCATATATTTT. Its protein product is CASTFDYSGNTIYF.

This chain uses TRBV5-1 with TRBJ1-1, with D maybe TRBD1 (5 bases). This CDR3 comprises 15 residues. The germline CDR1 and CDR2 sequences are SGHRS and YFSETQ. V lost 0 bases, J lost 0 bases, and 9 bases lay in between. CDR3 loop: CASSLEGRVNTEAFF. Written as DNA, the CDR3 is TGCGCCAGCAGCTTGGAGGGCAGGGTGAACACTGAAGCTTTCTTT.

V is TRBV5-5 and J is TRBJ2-5; D remains unclear. Germline CDR1 reads SGHKS; CDR2 reads YYEKEE (reference sequence). Trimming pared 0 bases from V and 0 bases from J, leaving 3 bases between. The CDR3 spans 13 residues. CDR3 DNA: TGTGCCAGCAGCTTGGCATACCAAGAGACCCAGTACTTC. This codes for CASSLAYQETQYF.

The chain links TRBV5-1 to TRBJ1-1; maybe TRBD1 (6 bases). The CDR3 covers 15 residues. With 5 bases removed from V and 0 bases from J, the gap between germline ends came to 14 bases. From germline, CDR1 is SGHRS and CDR2 YFSETQ. The CDR3 sequence: CASRGAVAMNTEAFF. The CDR3 bases are TGCGCCAGCAGGGGGGCGGTCGCCATGAACACTGAAGCTTTCTTT. Drawing the rest from reference TRBV5-1 and TRBJ1-1, the complete variable domain is KAGVTQTPRYLIKTRGQQVTLSCSPISGHRSVSWYQQTPGQGLQFLFEYFSETQRNKGNFPGRFSGRQFSNSRSEMNVSTLELGDSALYLCASRGAVAMNTEAFFGQGTRLTVV.

The chain uses TRBV11-3 and TRBJ1-1; 8 bases map to TRBD1. Unmatched junction bases numbered 11, after V lost 5 bases and J lost 9 bases. The germline V gene has CDR1 SGHNT and CDR2 YENEEA. The CDR3 sequence is 14 residues long. CDR3 residues: CASSQSPGQVKAFF. The CDR3 nucleotides are TGTGCCAGCAGCCAATCCCCGGGACAGGTTAAAGCTTTCTTT.

The chain couples TRBV4-1 to TRBJ2-3; 7 nucleotides agree with TRBD1. The V gene end was trimmed by 5 bases and the J gene end by 14 bases; junction bases not matched to a gene: 13. Germline lookup yields CDR1 MGHRA and CDR2 YSYEKL. The CDR3 extends over 13 amino acids. Written as DNA, the CDR3 is TGCGCCAGCAGCTCCAGGGGGAGTGGGTCGCCGTATTTT. It encodes CASSSRGSGSPYF.

The chain employs TRBV4-1 and TRBJ2-1, with D possibly being TRBD2 (6 bases). V was shortened by 5 bases and J by 9 bases, with 23 bases between the two germline ends. CDR1 is MGHRA, CDR2 YSYEKL, per germline. The CDR3 spans 16 residues. CDR3 protein: CASSKGEARRAGEQFF. The CDR3 DNA follows: TGCGCCAGCAGCAAAGGGGAGGCCCGGCGCGCGGGTGAGCAGTTCTTC.

J is TRBJ2-7 and V is TRBV2, with 9 nucleotides matching TRBD2. V lost 1 base to trimming and J lost 2 bases; unmatched junction nucleotides: 6. CDR1 and CDR2 from the germline V gene are SNHLY and FYNNEI. This CDR3 region has 16 residues. This chain's CDR3 is CASSEVASGKPYEQYF. Here the CDR3 DNA reads TGTGCCAGCAGTGAAGTGGCTAGCGGGAAACCCTACGAGCAGTACTTC.

This clone has only one observation. V is TRBV7-9 and J is TRBJ2-1, with 8 bases matching TRBD2. CDR1 and CDR2 (germline): SEHNR, FQNEAQ (reference sequence). Trimming at V came to 2 bases and at J to 0 bases, leaving 6 bases not matched to a gene. The CDR3 is 17 residues long. CDR3 bases: TGTGCCAGCAGCTTAAGTCTAGCGGGCAGCTCCTACAATGAGCAGTTCTTC. Translated: CASSLSLAGSSYNEQFF.

The chain combines TRBV27 with TRBJ2-6; 8 nucleotides match TRBD1. J was trimmed by 3 bases and V by 5 bases; bases with no gene match: 6. Germline V CDR1 and CDR2: MNHEY, SMNVEV (reference sequence). The CDR3 loop spans 16 amino acids. The CDR3 region is CASSPRTGFGANVLTF. The CDR3 DNA follows: TGTGCCAGCAGTCCGCGGACAGGGTTTGGGGCCAACGTCCTGACTTTC.

The CDR3 DNA follows: TGTGCCAGTAGTTCCTCCAGGGTTTCGTCCTACGAGCAGTACTTC. Its protein product is CASSSSRVSSYEQYF. The J gene is TRBJ2-7, the V gene TRBV19, with D possibly matching TRBD1 (5 bases). Trimming shortened V by 5 bases and J by 1 base, and 15 bases separated the two germline ends. The CDR3 loop spans 15 amino acids. Germline V CDR1 and CDR2: LNHDA, SQIVND (reference sequence).

The CDR3 DNA sequence: TGTGCCAGCAGTGGACAGGGTGTCGGGAAACTGTTTTTT. This sequence encodes CASSGQGVGKLFF. The chain uses TRBV25-1 and TRBJ1-4; 7 nucleotides align to TRBD1. The CDR3 is 13 residues long. V dropped 4 bases and J dropped 11; count of bases not matched to a gene: 7. From germline, CDR1 is MGHDK and CDR2 SYGVNS.

The CDR3 sequence is CAWRRQIANTEAFF. The CDR3 nucleotides are TGTGCCTGGAGGCGACAGATTGCGAACACTGAAGCTTTCTTT. The rearrangement joins TRBV30 to TRBJ1-1; possibly TRBD1 for D (5 bases). The germline V gene has CDR1 GTSNPN and CDR2 SVGIG (reference sequence). Trimming stripped 3 bases from V and 1 base from J, with 12 bases between. The CDR3 has 14 residues.

The chain recombines TRBV7-9 with TRBJ2-3; TRBD1 is a possible D gene (5 bases). The V gene's germline CDR1 is SEHNR and CDR2 FQNEAQ (reference sequence). CDR3 length: 15 amino acids. Trimming left V 4 bases short and J 0 bases short, with 11 bases between. The CDR3 bases are TGTGCCAGCAGCTCCGACAGACTCAGCACAGATACGCAGTATTTT. Amino acids: CASSSDRLSTDTQYF.